This TCR beta chain was retrieved from a study of immune evolution from preneoplasia to lung adenocarcinoma. Patients had resection in Japan or China between the mid-2010s and the late 2010s. Histologic diagnosis was independently verified by two lung pathologists. On this clone: The antigen is unknown.

General study results and limits: Top clone share appeared to fall from AAH through AIS, MIA, adenocarcinoma. Later-stage lesions seemingly showed higher T cell density and diversity than normal lung.

Germline lookup yields CDR1 LNHDA and CDR2 SQIVND (reference sequence). After removal of 3 bases from V and 6 bases from J, the junction contained 16 bases not matched to a gene. This CDR3 contains 18 residues. Generated by immunoSEQ multiplex PCR, the TCRdb table keeps only in-frame clones and is missing some. This sample yields around 3,200 clones, of which about 78% are seen a single time; 3.4% belongs to the top ten. The receptor's source is an older donor with lung adenocarcinoma. The V gene is TRBV19, the J gene TRBJ2-1; TRBD2 aligns across 8 bases. Material: FFPE adjacent normal lung tissue. This chain's CDR3 is CASSMSMAGRARANEQFF. For the CDR3, the DNA is TGTGCCAGTAGTATGAGTATGGCCGGGAGGGCCAGGGCCAATGAGCAGTTCTTC.